Following are 15 T cell receptor beta chains from one sample sequenced in a study of T cell responses to AZD1222 COVID-19 vaccine. Clones were read by immunoSEQ multiplex PCR, and TCRdb kept only the in-frame ones, dropping some. The sample comprises fewer than 95,000 clones, 89% of which are singletons, and just over 5.5% rests with the top ten. Source: peripheral blood, taken 28 days after the second AZD1222 dose. These receptors all stem from an adult who received the AZD1222 COVID-19 vaccine.

The rearrangement links TRBV19 to TRBJ1-5; TRBD1 agrees at 8 bases. J lost 0 bases, V lost 6 bases, and 10 bases had no gene match. The CDR3 totals 17 residues. Germline CDR1 LNHDA, CDR2 SQIVND (reference sequence). The CDR3 spells CASSTGQGYNSNQPQHF. The CDR3 DNA sequence: TGTGCCAGTAGCACAGGACAGGGATATAATAGCAATCAGCCCCAGCATTTT.

V gene TRBV11-2 combines with J gene TRBJ2-7, with 8 bases aligning to TRBD1. CDR1 SGHAT and CDR2 FQNNGV come from the germline V gene. Unmatched junction bases numbered 9, after V lost 6 bases and J lost 5 bases. The CDR3 is 14 residues long. The CDR3 loop reads CASRSADRVHEQYF. The DNA of the CDR3 is TGTGCCAGCAGGTCTGCGGACAGGGTTCACGAGCAGTACTTC.

The chain joins TRBV4-1 to TRBJ1-1, with D tentatively TRBD1 (5 bases). V was pared by 0 bases and J by 13 bases, with 12 bases between. This CDR3 comprises 12 residues. Germline V CDR1 and CDR2: MGHRA, YSYEKL. The CDR3 is CASSQDGRRGFF. CDR3 bases: TGCGCCAGCAGCCAAGATGGACGAAGGGGTTTCTTT.

The genes are TRBV18 and TRBJ2-2; D gene uncertain. The CDR3 runs 13 residues. Germline V gene sequence: CDR1 KGHSH, CDR2 LQKENI. Trimming removed 5 bases from V and 0 bases from J, with 4 bases in between. The CDR3 loop is CASSGPNTGELFF. Here the CDR3 DNA reads TGTGCCAGCTCAGGGCCGAACACCGGGGAGCTGTTTTTT.

This CDR3 is CASSLLSSTDTQYF. The CDR3 DNA sequence: TGCGCCAGCAGCTTGCTAAGTAGCACAGATACGCAGTATTTT. The rearrangement joins TRBV5-1 to TRBJ2-3; D not certain. Germline values: CDR1 SGHRS, CDR2 YFSETQ. The CDR3 totals 14 residues. Trimming shortened V by 1 base and J by 0 bases, and 6 bases separated the two germline ends.

The chain employs TRBV3-1 (or the pseudogene TRBV3-2) and TRBJ2-1, with unresolved D. The CDR3 loop spans 13 amino acids. CDR1 and CDR2 (germline): LGHDT, YNNKEL (reference sequence). V shed 2 bases and J shed 9 bases, with 11 bases lying between them. The DNA for the CDR3 is TGTGCCAGCAGCCAATTGAAGGGTGGTGAGCAGTTCTTC. It codes for CASSQLKGGEQFF.

This clone was counted only a few times. The J gene is TRBJ2-3, the V gene TRBV18, with 11 bases that match TRBD2. The CDR3 is 19 residues long. Germline CDR1 is KGHSH and CDR2 is LQKENI. V lost 4 bases and J lost 5; bases outside the gene matches: 17. This CDR3 is CASSRTASGGYFTGDTQYF. CDR3 in DNA: TGTGCCAGCTCACGGACGGCTAGCGGGGGGTACTTCACAGGAGATACGCAGTATTTT.

The chain recombines TRBV28 with TRBJ1-5, with unresolved D. Trimming removed 6 bases at V and 4 bases at J, with 16 bases between. The CDR3 runs to 15 residues. CDR1 is MDHEN, CDR2 SYDVKM, per germline. The CDR3 protein is CASRPPGVRNQPQHF. As DNA, the CDR3 is TGTGCCAGCAGACCGCCGGGAGTTCGTAATCAGCCCCAGCATTTT.

This chain joins TRBV7-9 and TRBJ1-6; D unresolved. V was pared by 3 bases and J by 8 bases, with 8 bases between. The CDR3 is made up of 13 amino acids. Germline CDR1 is SEHNR and CDR2 is FQNEAQ (reference sequence). The CDR3 DNA follows: TGTGCCAGCAGCTTGAGGTCCGATTCACCCCTCCACTTT. Translation: CASSLRSDSPLHF.

The chain carries TRBV7-8 and TRBJ2-3; TRBD1 matches 8 bases. Germline assignment: CDR1 SGHVS and CDR2 FQNEAQ. The J segment lost 4 bases and the V segment lost 4 bases, leaving 4 bases of the junction unmatched. The CDR3 has 14 residues. CDR3 region: CASSSDRGPDTQYF. The CDR3, as DNA: TGTGCCAGCAGCTCTGACAGGGGCCCAGATACGCAGTATTTT.

The CDR3: CASSPGQQETQYF. The DNA of the CDR3 is TGTGCCAGCTCACCGGGACAGCAAGAGACCCAGTACTTC. The chain couples TRBV18 to TRBJ2-5, with 7 positions matching TRBD1. The J segment lost 2 bases and the V segment lost 3 bases, leaving 0 bases of the junction unmatched. Germline V gene data show CDR1 as KGHSH and CDR2 as LQKENI. The CDR3 loop spans 13 amino acids.

The chain joins TRBV6-5 to TRBJ1-1; 7 nucleotides align to TRBD1. V shed 6 bases and J 11 bases; nucleotides not matched to a gene: 9. This CDR3 spans 12 amino acids. Germline lookup yields CDR1 MNHEY and CDR2 SVGAGI. CDR3 protein: CASSHRGTEAFF. For the CDR3, the DNA is TGTGCCAGCAGCCATCGGGGGACAGAGGCTTTCTTT.

The chain employs TRBV2 and TRBJ1-2; 7 bases are a match to TRBD1. The junction had 2 bases not matched to a gene; V was cut back by 3 bases and J by 4 bases. CDR1 SNHLY and CDR2 FYNNEI come from the germline V gene. CDR3 size: 13 residues. In DNA form, the CDR3 reads TGTGCCAGCAGTGAGACAGGGTCCTATGGCTACACCTTC. Its protein product is CASSETGSYGYTF.

CDR3 loop: CATSRALGANYGYTF. In DNA, the CDR3 is TGTGCCACCAGCAGAGCCCTGGGAGCTAACTATGGCTACACCTTC. The chain is built from TRBV15 and TRBJ1-2; no firm D call. The germline V and J ends were trimmed by 1 base and 0 bases, with 9 bases remaining between them. There are 15 residues in the CDR3. The germline CDR1 and CDR2 sequences are LNHNV and YYDKDF (reference sequence).

The V and J genes are TRBV27 and TRBJ2-7; D perhaps matches TRBD1 (6 bases). Per germline, CDR1 MNHEY and CDR2 SMNVEV (reference sequence). Trimming took off 5 bases at V and 3 bases at J, with 20 bases between the two ends. This CDR3 region has 16 residues. This chain's CDR3 is CASSRQILQGFYEQYF. CDR3 coding DNA: TGTGCCAGCAGTCGACAAATATTACAGGGCTTCTACGAGCAGTACTTC.